This TCR beta chain is from a study of T cell clonality in common variable immunodeficiency. The study's findings and limits: What drives increased CVID clonality needs T cell subpopulation sequencing.

The repertoire was sequenced with immunoSEQ multiplex PCR; TCRdb's copy has only in-frame clones and lacks some. Sampling found about 66,000 clones, none seen once. This clone was detected many times. What it recognizes is unknown. Material for sequencing was peripheral blood mononuclear cells. This receptor was taken from a person aged 18 to 70 in good health.

The sequenced part of the CDR3 DNA is TGTGCCACCAGTGACCCGACAGGGCCCATTACAGATACG. This codes for CATSDPTGPITDT. The full CDR3 is CATSDPTGPITDTQYF. This chain joins TRBV24-1 and TRBJ2-3; 7 bases match TRBD1. The CDR3 end falls 3 residues outside the read, so it is completed with the germline J gene. CDR3 length: 16 residues. Germline lookup yields CDR1 KGHDR and CDR2 SFDVKD. Germline trimming cut 4 bases from V and 3 bases from J; bases unmatched to any gene: 9.